These 24 T cell receptor beta chains came from one sample sequenced in a study of blood T cell repertoires in COVID-19. Sequenced by immunoSEQ multiplex PCR; TCRdb stores in-frame clones only, minus some. Here the sample spans 250,000 to 300,000 clones, roughly 80% being singletons. The sequenced sample was peripheral blood. Receptor source: a man aged 60 to 75 who had recovered from COVID-19.

The J gene is TRBJ2-4, the V gene TRBV3-1 (or the pseudogene TRBV3-2), with D unclear. CDR1 is LGHDT and CDR2 is YNNKEL in the germline V gene (reference sequence). The CDR3 runs 15 residues. The V gene lost 3 bases and the J gene lost 0 bases, with 9 bases spanning the gap. The CDR3 sequence: CASSHRSIAKNIQYF. The DNA of the CDR3 is TGTGCCAGCAGCCATAGGAGTATAGCCAAAAACATTCAGTACTTC.

The CDR3 sequence: CATSDFQLGGTTNEKLFF. The CDR3 DNA follows: TGTGCCACCAGTGATTTCCAGCTAGGGGGCACAACTAATGAAAAACTGTTTTTT. The chain employs TRBV24-1 and TRBJ1-4, with 7 positions matching TRBD1. Germline loops: CDR1 KGHDR, CDR2 SFDVKD. This CDR3 is 18 amino acids long. With V trimmed by 1 base and J by 0 bases, 7 bases remained unmatched.

The chain uses TRBV7-9 and TRBJ1-5; D might be TRBD1 (5 bases). Germline CDR1 reads SEHNR; CDR2 reads FQNEAQ (reference sequence). The CDR3 has 15 amino acids. Trimming pared 1 base from V and 7 bases from J, leaving 14 bases between. The CDR3 is CASSLVGGRDQPQHF. In DNA form, the CDR3 reads TGTGCCAGCAGCTTAGTCGGGGGACGGGACCAGCCCCAGCATTTT. Using reference TRBV7-9 and TRBJ1-5 for the parts outside the CDR3, the full variable domain is DTGVSQNPRHKITKRGQNVTFRCDPISEHNRLYWYRQTLGQGPEFLTYFQNEAQLEKSRLLSDRFSAERPKGSFSTLEIQRTEQGDSAMYLCASSLVGGRDQPQHFGDGTRLSIL.

The chain is built from TRBV6-6 and TRBJ1-2; 7 bases map to TRBD1. Germline values: CDR1 MNHNY, CDR2 SVGAGI (reference sequence). This CDR3 contains 12 residues. With 6 bases clipped from V and 7 bases from J, the junction kept 5 bases outside the gene matches. The CDR3, as DNA: TGTGCCAGCAGGGAAGGGGGCAGTGGCTACACCTTC. Translation gives CASREGGSGYTF.

The genes are TRBV30 and TRBJ1-3; D uncertain. V lost 4 bases, J lost 0 bases, and 7 bases lay in between. The length of the CDR3 is 13 residues. Per germline, CDR1 GTSNPN and CDR2 SVGIG (reference sequence). CDR3 in amino acids: CAWNYGSGNTIYF. The DNA for the CDR3 is TGTGCCTGGAATTACGGCTCTGGAAACACCATATATTTT.

This chain connects TRBV5-8 to TRBJ2-6; D not certain. Trimming stripped 2 bases from V and 4 bases from J, with 10 bases between. Germline-derived CDR1 and CDR2 are SGHTS and YDEGEE. This CDR3 region has 15 residues. Here the CDR3 DNA reads TGTGCCAGCAGCTTCAGGTTAACAGGGGCCAACGTCCTGACTTTC. Protein product: CASSFRLTGANVLTF.

V gene TRBV20-1 combines with J gene TRBJ1-3; no definite D call. With 6 bases removed from V and 1 base from J, the gap between germline ends came to 4 bases. This CDR3 spans 11 amino acids. The germline CDR1 and CDR2 sequences are DFQATT and SNEGSKA (reference sequence). CDR3 amino acids: CSAESGNTIYF. Here the CDR3 DNA reads TGCAGTGCGGAGTCTGGAAACACCATATATTTT.

The chain uses TRBV5-1 and TRBJ2-1, with TRBD1 matching 11 bases. The CDR3 runs to 15 residues. V trimming: 3 bases; J trimming: 9 bases; junction bases outside the gene matches: 8. The germline V gene has CDR1 SGHRS and CDR2 YFSETQ. The CDR3 DNA reads TGCGCCAGCAGCTCGGGACAGGGGGGAGGGCTTGAGCAGTTCTTC. Translated, it gives CASSSGQGGGLEQFF.

In this sample, this clone turned up once. The gene calls are TRBV5-1 and TRBJ1-6; a weak D match, TRBD1 (6 bases). CDR1 is SGHRS, CDR2 YFSETQ, per germline. V lost 4 bases to trimming and J lost 0 bases, with 17 bases between them. This CDR3 is 18 amino acids long. CDR3 nucleotides: TGCGCCAGCAGCGAAACGACAGGTTCAAGCTCCTATAATTCACCCCTCCACTTT. Its translation is CASSETTGSSSYNSPLHF.

This clone appeared a single time. One end of the junction fails to match germline, which may point to a read error. The chain links TRBV5-6 to TRBJ2-1, with 9 positions matching TRBD2. Germline loops: CDR1 SGHDT, CDR2 YYEEEE. The CDR3 sequence is 16 residues long. The DNA of the CDR3 is TGTGCCAGCAGATTGGCGGGACTAGCCCCCCACAATGAGCAGTTCTTC. This codes for CASRLAGLAPHNEQFF. The full variable domain, completed using reference TRBV5-6 and TRBJ2-1, is DAGVTQSPTHLIKTRGQQVTLRCSPKSGHDTVSWYQQALGQGPQFIFQYYEEEERQRGNFPDRFSGHQFPNYSSELNVNALLLGDSALYLCASRLAGLAPHNEQFFGPGTRLTVL.

The V and J genes are TRBV18 and TRBJ2-1, with 14 positions matching TRBD2. V trimming: 3 bases; J trimming: 8 bases; junction bases outside the gene matches: 0. This CDR3 has 14 residues. Germline V lookup: CDR1 KGHSH, CDR2 LQKENI. CDR3 sequence (DNA): TGTGCCAGCTCACCGGGACTAGCGGGAGATGAGCAGTTCTTC. Protein: CASSPGLAGDEQFF.

The rearrangement links TRBV29-1 to TRBJ1-2; 8 nucleotides match TRBD1. This CDR3 comprises 12 residues. The germline gives CDR1 SQVTM, CDR2 ANQGSEA. After removal of 7 bases from V and 8 bases from J, the junction contained 9 bases not matched to a gene. The CDR3 spells CSAGRTGQGYTF. For the CDR3, the DNA is TGCAGCGCTGGGAGGACAGGGCAAGGCTACACCTTC.

The chain uses TRBV5-1 and TRBJ2-2, with TRBD2 matching 8 bases. The CDR3 consists of 18 residues. J gave up 2 bases and V 0 bases, and 9 bases lay outside the gene matches. Germline V gene data show CDR1 as SGHRS and CDR2 as YFSETQ. The CDR3 coding sequence is TGCGCCAGCAGCTTGGACCCCCAGCGGGAGCTAAACACCGGGGAGCTGTTTTTT. Translation: CASSLDPQRELNTGELFF.

V usage is TRBV27 and J usage is TRBJ2-7, with 9 bases that match TRBD2. Trimming at V came to 2 bases and at J to 6 bases, leaving 2 bases not matched to a gene. CDR1 and CDR2 from the germline V gene are MNHEY and SMNVEV (reference sequence). The CDR3 is 13 residues long. In DNA, the CDR3 is TGTGCCAGCAGTTTAATAGCGGGAGCCGAGCAGTACTTC. This gives the protein CASSLIAGAEQYF.

This clone has just one count. The V call is TRBV5-6, the J call TRBJ1-2, with 10 bases aligning to TRBD1. Trimming at V came to 5 bases and at J to 9 bases, leaving 7 bases not matched to a gene. Germline V lookup: CDR1 SGHDT, CDR2 YYEEEE. The CDR3 is made up of 13 amino acids. DNA of the CDR3: TGTGCCAGCAGTTCCGGGACAGGGGACAGCTACACCTTC. Translation gives CASSSGTGDSYTF.

This chain connects TRBV7-8 to TRBJ2-2; D remains ambiguous. The CDR3 length is 16 residues. From germline, CDR1 is SGHVS and CDR2 FQNEAQ. Trimming took 5 bases from V and 7 from J, leaving 20 bases between them. The CDR3 here is CASSPAPVGGGGELFF. The CDR3 DNA sequence: TGTGCCAGCAGCCCAGCCCCGGTTGGTGGTGGCGGGGAGCTGTTTTTT.

The gene calls are TRBV29-1 and TRBJ2-7; the match to TRBD2 covers 12 bases. The trim removed 1 base at V and 2 bases at J, leaving 18 bases unmatched. The CDR3 contains 20 residues. Germline CDR1 reads SQVTM; CDR2 reads ANQGSEA. The CDR3 region is CSVEVLMTSGRRGSPYEQYF. DNA for the CDR3: TGCAGCGTTGAAGTCCTCATGACTAGCGGGAGAAGAGGGAGCCCCTACGAGCAGTACTTC.

This chain connects TRBV18 to TRBJ1-2; D not certain. Germline CDR1 KGHSH, CDR2 LQKENI. V was pared by 3 bases and J by 0 bases, with 5 bases between. CDR3 size: 13 residues. The CDR3 bases are TGTGCCAGCTCACCTGCAGCTAACTATGGCTACACCTTC. Residues: CASSPAANYGYTF.

A remark on this clone: Other DNA sequences in the sample encode the same CDR3. The chain combines TRBV5-1 with TRBJ1-5; 9 bases map to TRBD1. The V and J ends lost 4 bases and 5 bases, in that order; junction bases with no gene match: 4. The germline V gene has CDR1 SGHRS and CDR2 YFSETQ. The CDR3 length is 14 residues. Here the CDR3 reads CASSLRQGDQPQHF. The CDR3, as DNA: TGCGCCAGCAGCCTAAGACAGGGGGATCAGCCCCAGCATTTT.

This clone was recorded once. The rearrangement joins TRBV20-1 to TRBJ1-5; tentatively, D is TRBD1 (6 bases). There are 13 residues in the CDR3. V gave up 3 bases and J gave up 5 bases, with 11 bases separating them. Germline V gene sequence: CDR1 DFQATT, CDR2 SNEGSKA (reference sequence). The CDR3 sequence is CSASRPGDQPQHF. The DNA for the CDR3 is TGCAGTGCTAGTAGGCCAGGGGATCAGCCCCAGCATTTT.

The chain uses TRBV7-3 and TRBJ2-1; 9 bases align to TRBD2. V lost 5 bases and J lost 6; bases outside the gene matches: 8. Looked up from germline, CDR1 is SGHTA and CDR2 is FQGTGA. This CDR3 contains 15 residues. The CDR3 region is CASSLAGGFGNEQFF. The DNA for the CDR3 is TGTGCCAGCAGCCTCGCGGGGGGGTTTGGCAATGAGCAGTTCTTC. The whole variable domain, filled in from reference TRBV7-3 and TRBJ2-1, reads GAGVSQTPSNKVTEKGKYVELRCDPISGHTALYWYRQSLGQGPEFLIYFQGTGAADDSGLPNDRFFAVRPEGSVSTLKIQRTERGDSAVYLCASSLAGGFGNEQFFGPGTRLTVL.

The chain combines TRBV5-8 with TRBJ2-2; TRBD1 is a possible D gene (5 bases). Between the trimmed V and J ends, which lost 7 bases and 0 bases, there was a span of 7 bases. Germline CDR1 SGHTS, CDR2 YDEGEE. CDR3 length equals 13 residues. CDR3 residues: CASDRANTGELFF. CDR3 DNA sequence: TGTGCCAGCGACAGAGCGAACACCGGGGAGCTGTTTTTT.

This sequence joins TRBV2 and TRBJ2-2; D possibly corresponds to TRBD2 (5 bases). This CDR3 has 15 amino acids. CDR1 is SNHLY and CDR2 is FYNNEI in the germline V gene. The V end was cut by 4 bases, the J end by 2 bases, with 11 bases between. The CDR3 is CASSVLRVNTGELFF. Here the CDR3 DNA reads TGTGCCAGCAGTGTTTTGAGGGTTAACACCGGGGAGCTGTTTTTT.

This clone was recorded only once. The V call is TRBV3-1 (or the pseudogene TRBV3-2), the J call TRBJ2-5; D gene unclear. The germline V gene has CDR1 LGHDT and CDR2 YNNKEL (reference sequence). This CDR3 contains 15 residues. Trimming stripped 0 bases from V and 2 bases from J, with 10 bases between. The CDR3 reads CASSQDVARQETQYF. CDR3 DNA sequence: TGTGCCAGCAGCCAAGATGTTGCCAGGCAAGAGACCCAGTACTTC.